This T cell receptor beta chain was obtained from a study of shared clonotypes between healthy human individuals. Germline-derived CDR1 and CDR2 are LNHDA and SQIVND (reference sequence). Trimming took off 6 bases at V and 6 bases at J, with 19 bases between the two ends. There are 15 residues in the CDR3. Only in-frame clones appear in the TCRdb table, and some are missing; sequencing was by immunoSEQ multiplex PCR. Of roughly 2,300,000 clones listed, roughly 90% are singletons. As concerns this clone: Its antigen is unidentified.

General study findings and limits: Non-shared clonotypes displayed generation probabilities falling below those of clonotypes present in all four donors.

The V call is TRBV19, the J call TRBJ2-3, with TRBD2 as a possible D gene (5 bases). The clonotype comes from a young man in good health. Some clones in this sample may be carry-over from other donors' samples. The sample comprised naive CD4+ T cells from PBMCs. Subset specified: CD45RA+ positively selected. The CDR3 region is CASRVVGALRDTQYF. The CDR3 DNA follows: TGTGCCAGTAGGGTGGTGGGAGCCCTCAGGGATACGCAGTATTTT.